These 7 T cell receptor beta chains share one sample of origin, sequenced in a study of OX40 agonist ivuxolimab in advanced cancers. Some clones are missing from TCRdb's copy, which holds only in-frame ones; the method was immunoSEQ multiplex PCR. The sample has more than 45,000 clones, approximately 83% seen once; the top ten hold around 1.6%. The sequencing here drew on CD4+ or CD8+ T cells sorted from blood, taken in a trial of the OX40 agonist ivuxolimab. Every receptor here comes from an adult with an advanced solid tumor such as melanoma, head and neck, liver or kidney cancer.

The CDR3 sequence: CASSLGGPTAGANVLTF. CDR3 coding DNA: TGTGCCAGCAGCTTGGGGGGACCCACTGCTGGGGCCAACGTCCTGACTTTC. The chain uses TRBV5-4 and TRBJ2-6, with D perhaps given as TRBD1 or TRBD2 (5 bases each). This CDR3 region has 17 residues. The germline CDR1 and CDR2 sequences are SGHNT and YYREEE (reference sequence). V was clipped by 0 bases and J by 2 bases, with 12 bases between them.

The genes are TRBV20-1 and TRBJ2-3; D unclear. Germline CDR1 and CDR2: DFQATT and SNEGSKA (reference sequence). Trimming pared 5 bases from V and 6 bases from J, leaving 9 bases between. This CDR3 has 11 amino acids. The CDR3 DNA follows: TGCAGTGCTTTCGTTAAGGATACGCAGTATTTT. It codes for CSAFVKDTQYF.

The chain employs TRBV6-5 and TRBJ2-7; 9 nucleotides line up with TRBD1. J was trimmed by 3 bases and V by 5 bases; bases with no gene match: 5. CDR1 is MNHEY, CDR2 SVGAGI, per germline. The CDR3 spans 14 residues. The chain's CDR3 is CASSRGQGDYEQYF. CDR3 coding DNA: TGTGCCAGCAGTCGGGGACAGGGAGACTACGAGCAGTACTTC.

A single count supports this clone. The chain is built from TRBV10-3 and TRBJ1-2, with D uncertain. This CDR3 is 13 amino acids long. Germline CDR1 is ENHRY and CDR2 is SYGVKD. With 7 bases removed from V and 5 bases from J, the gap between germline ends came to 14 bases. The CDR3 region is CAITPVPHYGYTF. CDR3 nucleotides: TGTGCCATCACCCCGGTTCCCCATTATGGCTACACCTTC.

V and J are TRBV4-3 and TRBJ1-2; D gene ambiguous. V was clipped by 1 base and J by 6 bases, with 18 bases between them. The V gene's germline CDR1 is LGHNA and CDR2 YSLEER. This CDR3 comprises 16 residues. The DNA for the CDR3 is TGCGCCAGCAGCCAAGTAGGGCGGCGGAGGGTTCATGGCTACACCTTC. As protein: CASSQVGRRRVHGYTF.

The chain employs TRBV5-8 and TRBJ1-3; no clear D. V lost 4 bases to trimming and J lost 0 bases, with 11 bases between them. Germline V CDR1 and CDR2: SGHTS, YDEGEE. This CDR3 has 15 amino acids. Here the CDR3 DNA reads TGTGCCAGCAGCCCTTGGGGAAGCTCTGGAAACACCATATATTTT. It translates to CASSPWGSSGNTIYF.

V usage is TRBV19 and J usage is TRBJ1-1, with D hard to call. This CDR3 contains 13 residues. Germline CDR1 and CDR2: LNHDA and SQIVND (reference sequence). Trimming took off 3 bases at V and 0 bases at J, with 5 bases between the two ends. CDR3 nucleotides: TGTGCCAGTAGTATGAAGATGAACACTGAAGCTTTCTTT. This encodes CASSMKMNTEAFF.